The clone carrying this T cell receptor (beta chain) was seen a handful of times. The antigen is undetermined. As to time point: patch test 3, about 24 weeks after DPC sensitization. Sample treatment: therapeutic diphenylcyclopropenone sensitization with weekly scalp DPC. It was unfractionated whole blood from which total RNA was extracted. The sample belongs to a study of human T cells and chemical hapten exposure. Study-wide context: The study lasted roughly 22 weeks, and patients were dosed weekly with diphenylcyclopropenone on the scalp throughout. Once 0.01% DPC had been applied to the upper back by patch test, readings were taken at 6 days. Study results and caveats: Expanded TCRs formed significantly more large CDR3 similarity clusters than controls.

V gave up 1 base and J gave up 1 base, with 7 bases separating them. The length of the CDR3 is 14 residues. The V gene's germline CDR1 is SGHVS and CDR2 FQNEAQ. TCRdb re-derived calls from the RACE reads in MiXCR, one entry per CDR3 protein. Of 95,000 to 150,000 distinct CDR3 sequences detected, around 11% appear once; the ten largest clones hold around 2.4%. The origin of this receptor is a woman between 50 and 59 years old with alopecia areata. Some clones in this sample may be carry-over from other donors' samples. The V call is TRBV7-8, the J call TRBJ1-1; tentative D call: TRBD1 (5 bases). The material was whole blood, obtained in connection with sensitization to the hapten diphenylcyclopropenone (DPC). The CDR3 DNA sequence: TGTGCCAGCAGCTTAGGTGGGACGAACACTGAAGCTTTCTTT. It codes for CASSLGGTNTEAFF.